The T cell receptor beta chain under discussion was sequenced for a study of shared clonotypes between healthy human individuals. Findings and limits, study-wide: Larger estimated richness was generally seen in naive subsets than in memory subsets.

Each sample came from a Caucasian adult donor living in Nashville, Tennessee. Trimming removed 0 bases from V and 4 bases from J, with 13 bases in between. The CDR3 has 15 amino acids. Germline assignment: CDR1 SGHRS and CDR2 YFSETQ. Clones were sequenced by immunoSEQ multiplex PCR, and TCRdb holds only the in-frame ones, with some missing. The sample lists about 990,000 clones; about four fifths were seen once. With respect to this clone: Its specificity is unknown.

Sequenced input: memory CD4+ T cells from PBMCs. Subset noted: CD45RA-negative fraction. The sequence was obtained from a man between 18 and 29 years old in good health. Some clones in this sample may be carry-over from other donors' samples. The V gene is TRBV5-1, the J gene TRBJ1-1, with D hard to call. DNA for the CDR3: TGCGCCAGCAGCTTGGCCTTGGGTCGTGGCACTGAAGCTTTCTTT. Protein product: CASSLALGRGTEAFF.